What follows are 14 T cell receptor beta chains derived from one specimen sequenced in a study of memory CD4+ T cells and cytomegalovirus serostatus. Assay: immunoSEQ multiplex PCR; the TCRdb copy retains only in-frame clones and omits some. This table has 50,000 to 60,000 clones, around 83% appearing once. The sort gate was single viable CD3+CD4+CD8-CD45RO+ cells for memory CD4+ T cells. The sequencing sample was made of memory CD4+ T cells from blood. These TCRs come from an adult in good health and CMV-seropositive.

V is TRBV10-1 and J is TRBJ2-1, with D unresolved. The germline gives CDR1 WNHNN, CDR2 SYGVQD (reference sequence). V lost 8 bases, J lost 4 bases, and 12 bases lay in between. The CDR3 is made up of 13 amino acids. The CDR3 DNA is TGCGCCAGCGGCCCGGAGCCGTACAATGAGCAGTTCTTC. It is translated as CASGPEPYNEQFF.

This chain connects TRBV2 to TRBJ1-1, with 7 bases lining up with TRBD1. V gave up 6 bases and J gave up 5 bases; unmatched junction bases: 9. The CDR3 has 14 amino acids. Germline lookup yields CDR1 SNHLY and CDR2 FYNNEI. The CDR3, as DNA: TGTGCCAGCAGCATAACATTACAGGGGACTGAAGCTTTCTTT. It is translated as CASSITLQGTEAFF.

CDR3 coding DNA: TGTGCCAGTAGTCCGGGACTGCCAACCAGGGGAAAACTGTTTTTT. It translates to CASSPGLPTRGKLFF. The genes are TRBV19 and TRBJ1-4, with D perhaps matching TRBD1 (6 bases). CDR3 length: 15 residues. V lost 5 bases and J 10 bases, leaving 20 bases between the germline ends. CDR1 and CDR2 from the germline V gene are LNHDA and SQIVND (reference sequence).

This chain joins TRBV7-9 and TRBJ1-5, with D tentatively TRBD1 (5 bases). Trimming took 2 bases from V and 7 from J, leaving 15 bases between them. This CDR3 is 15 amino acids long. Germline values: CDR1 SEHNR, CDR2 FQNEAQ (reference sequence). CDR3 in amino acids: CASSLSGGTRQPQHF. Written as DNA, the CDR3 is TGTGCCAGCAGCTTATCGGGGGGAACGAGGCAGCCCCAGCATTTT.

The chain employs TRBV6-6 and TRBJ2-2; 7 nucleotides agree with TRBD1. The germline V gene encodes CDR1 MNHNY and CDR2 SVGAGI (reference sequence). With V trimmed by 6 bases and J by 5 bases, 9 bases remained unmatched. This CDR3 is built from 15 residues. The chain's CDR3 is CASSSGTVLTGELFF. The DNA for the CDR3 is TGTGCCAGCAGCTCCGGGACAGTCTTGACCGGGGAGCTGTTTTTT.

With regard to this clone: One end of the junction is discordant with germline, which a read error may explain. J is TRBJ1-4 and V is TRBV7-7; a possible D gene is TRBD1 (5 bases). The CDR3 runs to 15 residues. Germline V gene lookup returns CDR1 SSHAT and CDR2 FNYEAQ (reference sequence). The CDR3 DNA is TGTGCTAGCAGCCGCTGGGACCGGGTCGGGGAAAAACTGTTTTTT. This translates into CASSRWDRVGEKLFF.

This clone was seen a few times. The gene calls are TRBV7-6 and TRBJ1-2, with D possibly being TRBD1 (5 bases). There are 18 residues in the CDR3. The germline gives CDR1 SGHVS, CDR2 FNYEAQ. Trimming removed 2 bases from V and 4 bases from J, with 23 bases in between. The CDR3 is CASSLFSKVGVVSYGYTF. The CDR3 DNA reads as TGTGCCAGCAGCTTATTTTCGAAGGTGGGGGTAGTTAGCTATGGCTACACCTTC. Supplemented by reference TRBV7-6 and TRBJ1-2, the full variable domain reads GAGVSQSPRYKVTKRGQDVALRCDPISGHVSLYWYRQALGQGPEFLTYFNYEAQQDKSGLPNDRFSAERPEGSISTLTIQRTEQRDSAMYRCASSLFSKVGVVSYGYTFGSGTRLTVV.

The chain uses TRBV7-9 and TRBJ2-3; D possibly corresponds to TRBD2 (6 bases). Germline V lookup: CDR1 SEHNR, CDR2 FQNEAQ (reference sequence). V lost 3 bases and J lost 4, with 14 bases in between. This CDR3 is built from 15 residues. In DNA, the CDR3 is TGTGCCAGCAGCTTCGGGAGCCCCAGGGCAGATACGCAGTATTTT. Amino acid sequence: CASSFGSPRADTQYF.

The chain employs TRBV6-5 and TRBJ1-1, with TRBD1 matching 11 bases. CDR3 length: 14 residues. The V gene end was trimmed by 6 bases and the J gene end by 2 bases; junction bases not matched to a gene: 2. Germline V gene data show CDR1 as MNHEY and CDR2 as SVGAGI. The CDR3 nucleotides are TGTGCCAGCAGGGGACAGGGGGGCAACACTGAAGCTTTCTTT. As protein: CASRGQGGNTEAFF.

The chain carries TRBV7-2 and TRBJ1-1; TRBD1 is a possible D gene (5 bases). Germline V gene sequence: CDR1 SGHTA, CDR2 FQGNSA. Trimming took off 5 bases at V and 1 base at J, with 11 bases between the two ends. There are 14 residues in the CDR3. The DNA for the CDR3 is TGTGCCAGCAGCCAAAGCGGGGGGAACACTGAAGCTTTCTTT. Residues: CASSQSGGNTEAFF.

V gene TRBV28 combines with J gene TRBJ1-5, with a possible D match to TRBD1 (6 bases). Trimming took off 1 base at V and 9 bases at J, with 19 bases between the two ends. CDR1 is MDHEN and CDR2 is SYDVKM in the germline V gene. CDR3 length equals 16 residues. For the CDR3, the DNA is TGTGCCAGCAGTTTATTAATGGGACGCCAGGGGCCGCCCCAGCATTTT. This gives the protein CASSLLMGRQGPPQHF.

The chain joins TRBV6-1 to TRBJ2-1; D not resolved. Trimming took off 1 base at V and 8 bases at J, with 6 bases between the two ends. Germline V gene data show CDR1 as MNHNS and CDR2 as SASEGT. The CDR3 spans 12 residues. CDR3 DNA: TGTGCCAGCAGTGAAGAAGGGTATGAGCAGTTCTTC. Residues: CASSEEGYEQFF.

This clone was found a few times. This chain uses TRBV10-3 with TRBJ2-7, with 9 bases identical to TRBD1. V was clipped by 8 bases and J by 6 bases; unmatched bases: 11. Germline V lookup: CDR1 ENHRY, CDR2 SYGVKD. The CDR3 is 14 amino acids. The CDR3 region has the DNA TGTGCCATCGGGAACCGGACAGGGGTGGGCGAGCAGTACTTC. Encoded protein: CAIGNRTGVGEQYF.

This clone was seen only once. The CDR3 spells CASSPTGGLTDTQYF. The CDR3, as DNA: TGTGCCAGCAGCCCGACAGGGGGATTAACAGATACGCAGTATTTT. This chain uses TRBV7-2 with TRBJ2-3, with 9 bases fitting TRBD1. The junction had 6 bases not matched to a gene; V was cut back by 5 bases and J by 3 bases. This CDR3 has 15 amino acids. The germline V gene encodes CDR1 SGHTA and CDR2 FQGNSA.